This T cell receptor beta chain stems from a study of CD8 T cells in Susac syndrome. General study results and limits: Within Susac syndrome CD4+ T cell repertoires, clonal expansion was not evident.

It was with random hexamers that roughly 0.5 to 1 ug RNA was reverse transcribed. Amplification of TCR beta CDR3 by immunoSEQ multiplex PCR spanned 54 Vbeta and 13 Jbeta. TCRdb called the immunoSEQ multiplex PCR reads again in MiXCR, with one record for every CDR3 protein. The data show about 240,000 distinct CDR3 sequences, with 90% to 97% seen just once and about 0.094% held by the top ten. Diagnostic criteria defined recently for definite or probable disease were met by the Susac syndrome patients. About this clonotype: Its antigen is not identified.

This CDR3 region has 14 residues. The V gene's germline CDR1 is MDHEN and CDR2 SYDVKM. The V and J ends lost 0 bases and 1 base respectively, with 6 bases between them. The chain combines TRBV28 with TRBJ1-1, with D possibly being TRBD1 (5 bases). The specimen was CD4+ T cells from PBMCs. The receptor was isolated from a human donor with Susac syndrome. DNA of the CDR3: TGTGCCAGCAGTTTATGGGGACCGAACACTGAAGCTTTCTTT. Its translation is CASSLWGPNTEAFF. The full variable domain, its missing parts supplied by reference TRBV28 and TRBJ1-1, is DVKVTQSSRYLVKRTGEKVFLECVQDMDHENMFWYRQDPGLGLRLIYFSYDVKMKEKGDIPEGYSVSREKKERFSLILESASTNQTSMYLCASSLWGPNTEAFFGQGTRLTVV.